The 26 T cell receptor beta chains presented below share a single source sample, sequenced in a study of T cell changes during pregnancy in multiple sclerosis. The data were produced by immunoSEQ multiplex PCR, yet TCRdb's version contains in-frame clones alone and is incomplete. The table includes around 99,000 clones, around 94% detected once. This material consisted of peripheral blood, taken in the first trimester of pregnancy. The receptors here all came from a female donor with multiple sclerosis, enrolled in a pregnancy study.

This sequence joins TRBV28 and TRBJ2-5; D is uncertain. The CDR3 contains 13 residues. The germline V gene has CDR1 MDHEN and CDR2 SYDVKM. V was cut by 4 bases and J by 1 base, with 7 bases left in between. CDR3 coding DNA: TGTGCCAGCAGTTCCGGTCGCCAAGAGACCCAGTACTTC. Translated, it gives CASSSGRQETQYF.

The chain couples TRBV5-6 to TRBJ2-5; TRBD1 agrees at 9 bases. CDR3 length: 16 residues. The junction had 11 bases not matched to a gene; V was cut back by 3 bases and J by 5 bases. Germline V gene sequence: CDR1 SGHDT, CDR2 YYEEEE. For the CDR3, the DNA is TGTGCCAGCAGCTCAACGGGACAGGGTGATTGGGAGACCCAGTACTTC. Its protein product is CASSSTGQGDWETQYF.

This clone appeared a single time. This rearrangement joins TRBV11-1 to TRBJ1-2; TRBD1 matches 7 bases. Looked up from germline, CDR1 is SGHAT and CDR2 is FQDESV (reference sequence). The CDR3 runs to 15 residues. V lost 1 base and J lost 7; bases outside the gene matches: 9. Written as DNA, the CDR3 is TGTGCCAGCAGCTTAGGATTTGGAGGGGGCCCTGGCTACACCTTC. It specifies CASSLGFGGGPGYTF.

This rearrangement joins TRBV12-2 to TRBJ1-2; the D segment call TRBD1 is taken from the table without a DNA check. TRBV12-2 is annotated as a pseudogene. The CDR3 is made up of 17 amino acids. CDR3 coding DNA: TGTGCAAGTCGTTCCGGGACAGGTCGGCGGTGGGGCTATGGCTACACCTTC. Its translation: CASRSGTGRRWGYGYTF.

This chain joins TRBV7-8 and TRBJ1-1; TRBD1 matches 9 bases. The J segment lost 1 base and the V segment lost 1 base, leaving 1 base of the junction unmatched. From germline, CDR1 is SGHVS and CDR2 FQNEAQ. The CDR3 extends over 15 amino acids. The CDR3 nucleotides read TGTGCCAGCAGCTTAGGGGACAGGGCGAACACTGAAGCTTTCTTT. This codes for CASSLGDRANTEAFF.

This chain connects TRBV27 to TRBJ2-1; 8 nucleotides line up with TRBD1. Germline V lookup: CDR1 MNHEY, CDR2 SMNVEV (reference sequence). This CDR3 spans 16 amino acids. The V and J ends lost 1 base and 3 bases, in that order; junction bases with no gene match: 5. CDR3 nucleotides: TGTGCCAGCAGTTTATGGACAGGGCAACTCTACAATGAGCAGTTCTTC. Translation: CASSLWTGQLYNEQFF.

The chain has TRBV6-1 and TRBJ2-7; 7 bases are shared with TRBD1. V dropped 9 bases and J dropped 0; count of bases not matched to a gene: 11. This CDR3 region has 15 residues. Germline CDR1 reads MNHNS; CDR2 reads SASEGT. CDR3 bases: TGTGCCAGTAGGAACGAGCGACAGGGCTCCTACGAGCAGTACTTC. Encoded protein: CASRNERQGSYEQYF.

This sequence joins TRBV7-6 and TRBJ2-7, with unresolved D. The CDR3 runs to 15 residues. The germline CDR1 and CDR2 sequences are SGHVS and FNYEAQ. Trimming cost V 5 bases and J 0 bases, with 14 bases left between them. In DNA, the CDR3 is TGTGCCAGCAGCCCCCCGGGTGGGTACTCCTACGAGCAGTACTTC. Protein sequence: CASSPPGGYSYEQYF.

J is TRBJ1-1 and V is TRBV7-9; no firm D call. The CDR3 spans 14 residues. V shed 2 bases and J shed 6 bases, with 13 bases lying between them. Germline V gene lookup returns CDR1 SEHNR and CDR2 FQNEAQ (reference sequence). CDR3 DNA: TGTGCCAGCAGCTTAACTGGGAGAGAACCTGAAGCTTTCTTT. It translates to CASSLTGREPEAFF.

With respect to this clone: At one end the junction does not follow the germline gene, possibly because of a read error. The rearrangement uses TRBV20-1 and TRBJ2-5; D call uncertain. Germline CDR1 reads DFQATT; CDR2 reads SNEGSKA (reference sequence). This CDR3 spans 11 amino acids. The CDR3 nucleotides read TGCAGTGCTCACTACAAAGAGACCCAATACTTC. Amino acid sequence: CSAHYKETQYF.

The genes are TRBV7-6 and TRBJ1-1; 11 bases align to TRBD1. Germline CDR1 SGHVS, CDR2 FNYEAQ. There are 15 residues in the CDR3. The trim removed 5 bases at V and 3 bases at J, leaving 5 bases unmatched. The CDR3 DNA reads TGTGCCAGCAGCACCCGGACAGGGGGCTACACTGAAGCTTTCTTT. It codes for CASSTRTGGYTEAFF.

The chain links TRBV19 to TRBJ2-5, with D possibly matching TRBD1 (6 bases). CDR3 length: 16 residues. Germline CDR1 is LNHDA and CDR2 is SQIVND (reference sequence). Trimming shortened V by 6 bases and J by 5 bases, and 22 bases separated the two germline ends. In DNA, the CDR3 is TGTGCCAGTAGCACCGGGACAAGAGTTAATGCCGAGACCCAGTACTTC. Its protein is CASSTGTRVNAETQYF.

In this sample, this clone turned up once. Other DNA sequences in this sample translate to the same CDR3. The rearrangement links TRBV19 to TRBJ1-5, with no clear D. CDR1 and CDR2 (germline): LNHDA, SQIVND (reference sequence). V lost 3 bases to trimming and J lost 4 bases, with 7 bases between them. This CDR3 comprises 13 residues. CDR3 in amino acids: CASSMSGNQPQHF. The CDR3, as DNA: TGTGCCAGTAGTATGTCCGGGAATCAGCCCCAGCATTTT.

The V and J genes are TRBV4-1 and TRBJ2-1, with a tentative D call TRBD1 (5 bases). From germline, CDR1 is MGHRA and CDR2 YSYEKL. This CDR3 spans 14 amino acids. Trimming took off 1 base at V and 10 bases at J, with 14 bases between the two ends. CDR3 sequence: CASSQVGAAFEQFF. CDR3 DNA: TGCGCCAGCAGCCAAGTAGGGGCGGCTTTCGAGCAGTTCTTC.

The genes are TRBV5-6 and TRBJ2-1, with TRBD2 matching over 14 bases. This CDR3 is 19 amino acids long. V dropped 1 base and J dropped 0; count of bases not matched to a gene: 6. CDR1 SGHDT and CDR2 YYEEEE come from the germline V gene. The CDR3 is CASSLSGTSGGSSYNEQFF. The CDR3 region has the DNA TGTGCCAGCAGCTTGTCCGGGACTAGCGGGGGAAGCTCCTACAATGAGCAGTTCTTC.

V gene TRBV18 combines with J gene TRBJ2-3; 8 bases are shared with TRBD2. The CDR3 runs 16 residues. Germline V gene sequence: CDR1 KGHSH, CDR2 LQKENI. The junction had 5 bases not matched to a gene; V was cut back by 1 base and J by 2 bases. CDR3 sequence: CASSPLAGGITDTQYF. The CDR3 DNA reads TGTGCCAGCTCACCACTGGCGGGAGGAATCACAGATACGCAGTATTTT.

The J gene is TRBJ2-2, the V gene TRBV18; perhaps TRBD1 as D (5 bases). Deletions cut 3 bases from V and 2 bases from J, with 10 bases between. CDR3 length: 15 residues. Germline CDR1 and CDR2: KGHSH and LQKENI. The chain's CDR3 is CASSPWQGNTGELFF. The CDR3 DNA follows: TGTGCCAGCTCACCCTGGCAGGGTAACACCGGGGAGCTGTTTTTT.

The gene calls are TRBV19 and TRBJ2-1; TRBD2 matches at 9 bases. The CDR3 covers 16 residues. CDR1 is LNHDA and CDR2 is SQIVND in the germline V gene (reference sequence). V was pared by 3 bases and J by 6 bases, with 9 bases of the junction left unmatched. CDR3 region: CASSIGLAGPINEQFF. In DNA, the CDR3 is TGTGCCAGTAGTATCGGGCTAGCGGGACCAATCAATGAGCAGTTCTTC.

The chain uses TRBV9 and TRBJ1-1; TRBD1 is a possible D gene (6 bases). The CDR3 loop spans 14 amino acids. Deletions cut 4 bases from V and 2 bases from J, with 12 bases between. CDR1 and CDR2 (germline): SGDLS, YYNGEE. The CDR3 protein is CASSILDSNTEAFF. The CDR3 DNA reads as TGTGCCAGCAGCATATTGGACAGCAACACTGAAGCTTTCTTT. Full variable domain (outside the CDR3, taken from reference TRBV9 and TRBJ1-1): DSGVTQTPKHLITATGQRVTLRCSPRSGDLSVYWYQQSLDQGLQFLIQYYNGEERAKGNILERFSAQQFPDLHSELNLSSLELGDSALYFCASSILDSNTEAFFGQGTRLTVV.

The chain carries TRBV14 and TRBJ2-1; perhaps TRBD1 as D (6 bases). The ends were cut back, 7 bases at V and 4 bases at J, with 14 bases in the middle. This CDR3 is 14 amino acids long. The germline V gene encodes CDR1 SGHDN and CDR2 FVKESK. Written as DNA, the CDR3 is TGTGCCAGCAACCTAGGACAGCGATACAATGAGCAGTTCTTC. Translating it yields CASNLGQRYNEQFF.

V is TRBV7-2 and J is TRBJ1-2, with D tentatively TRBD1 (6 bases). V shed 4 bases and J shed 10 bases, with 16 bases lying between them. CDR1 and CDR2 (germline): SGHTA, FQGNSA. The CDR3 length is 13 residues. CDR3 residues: CASSYRDGLDYTF. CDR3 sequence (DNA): TGTGCCAGCAGCTACAGGGATGGGTTGGACTACACCTTC.

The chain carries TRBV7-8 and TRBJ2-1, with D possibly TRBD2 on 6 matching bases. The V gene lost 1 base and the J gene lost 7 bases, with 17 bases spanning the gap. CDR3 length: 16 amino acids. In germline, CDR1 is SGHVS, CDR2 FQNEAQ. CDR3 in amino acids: CASSLVRSPGDNEQFF. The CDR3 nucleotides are TGTGCCAGCAGCTTAGTGCGTTCGCCGGGAGATAATGAGCAGTTCTTC.

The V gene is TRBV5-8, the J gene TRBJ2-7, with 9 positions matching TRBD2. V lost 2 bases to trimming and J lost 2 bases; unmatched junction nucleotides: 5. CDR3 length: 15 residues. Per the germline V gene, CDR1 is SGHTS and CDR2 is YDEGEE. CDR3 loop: CASSFGLAFAYEQYF. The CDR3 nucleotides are TGTGCCAGCAGCTTCGGACTAGCGTTCGCCTACGAGCAGTACTTC.

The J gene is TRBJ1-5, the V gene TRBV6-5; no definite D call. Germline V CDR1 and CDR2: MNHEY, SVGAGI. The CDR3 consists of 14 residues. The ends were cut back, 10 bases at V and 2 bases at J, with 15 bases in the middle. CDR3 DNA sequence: TGTGCCACCCGGGCGCGGGTAGGCAATCAGCCCCAGCATTTT. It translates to CATRARVGNQPQHF.

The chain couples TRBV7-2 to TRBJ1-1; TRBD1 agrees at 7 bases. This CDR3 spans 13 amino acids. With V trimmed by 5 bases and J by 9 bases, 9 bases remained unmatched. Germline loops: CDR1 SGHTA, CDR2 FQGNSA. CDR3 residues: CASSPQPTGKAFF. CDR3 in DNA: TGTGCCAGCAGCCCCCAGCCGACAGGGAAAGCTTTCTTT.

The CDR3, as DNA: TGTGCCAGCAGCGTAGAGGGAGCGGGCCCATCCTACGAGCAGTACTTC. This gives the protein CASSVEGAGPSYEQYF. The chain combines TRBV9 with TRBJ2-7, with a tentative D call TRBD2 (6 bases). The germline V gene has CDR1 SGDLS and CDR2 YYNGEE. This CDR3 contains 16 residues. The V end was cut by 0 bases, the J end by 1 base, with 14 bases between.